These 27 T cell receptor beta chains share one sample of origin, sequenced in a study of T cells in localized non-small cell lung cancer (dated by TCRdb to the early 2020s). Libraries came from the immunoSEQ multiplex PCR assay. This immuneACCESS table, as held by TCRdb, lists in-frame sequences with V and J called but not all clones. Of the missing ones, under half trace to an unresolved V gene in checked studies; the others have no known cause. The sample data list about 25,000 clones, and about 93% of these were observed just once. Roughly 2.8% of the sample goes to the ten largest clones. The sequences come from peripheral blood, collected before any cancer treatment. The source of these receptors is a woman aged 40-70 years with stage I lung adenocarcinoma.

This clone has only one observation. J is TRBJ2-3 and V is TRBV5-4; D unclear. The CDR3 consists of 11 residues. The germline CDR1 and CDR2 sequences are SGHNT and YYREEE (reference sequence). The germline V and J ends were trimmed by 3 bases and 2 bases, with 1 base remaining between them. The CDR3 nucleotides are TGTGCCAGCAGCTACACAGATACGCAGTATTTT. Protein product: CASSYTDTQYF.

The chain carries TRBV14 and TRBJ2-7; D remains unclear. Trimming removed 1 base from V and 2 bases from J, with 6 bases in between. The CDR3 sequence is 13 residues long. Germline V gene sequence: CDR1 SGHDN, CDR2 FVKESK. The CDR3 region is CASSQGRAYEQYF. The CDR3 DNA sequence: TGTGCCAGCAGCCAAGGACGGGCCTACGAGCAGTACTTC. Based on the CDR3 plus reference TRBV14 and TRBJ2-7, the full variable domain is EAGVTQFPSHSVIEKGQTVTLRCDPISGHDNLYWYRRVMGKEIKFLLHFVKESKQDESGMPNNRFLAERTGGTYSTLKVQPAELEDSGVYFCASSQGRAYEQYFGPGTRLTVT.

The V gene is TRBV11-1, the J gene TRBJ2-6; 10 bases map to TRBD1. CDR1 is SGHAT and CDR2 is FQDESV in the germline V gene (reference sequence). Losses at the gene ends were 1 base for V and 2 bases for J; bases not matched to a gene: 8. The CDR3 runs 19 residues. CDR3 nucleotides: TGTGCCAGCAGCTTAGGACAGGGGGCCTGGGGCCCTGGGGCCAACGTCCTGACTTTC. Protein product: CASSLGQGAWGPGANVLTF.

The chain combines TRBV6-4 with TRBJ2-7, with 9 bases fitting TRBD2. After removal of 0 bases from V and 7 bases from J, the junction contained 10 bases not matched to a gene. This CDR3 comprises 16 residues. Germline V lookup: CDR1 MRHNA, CDR2 SNTAGT. The CDR3 coding sequence is TGTGCCAGCAGTGACTCCCTAGCGGGACCACCTTCGGAGCAGTACTTC. This translates into CASSDSLAGPPSEQYF.

This clone was counted once. J is TRBJ1-5 and V is TRBV6-1; D is possibly TRBD1 (5 bases). V lost 2 bases to trimming and J lost 0 bases, with 14 bases between them. The CDR3 contains 17 residues. Germline values: CDR1 MNHNS, CDR2 SASEGT. Here the CDR3 reads CASSENFGGNSNQPQHF. The CDR3 nucleotides are TGTGCCAGCAGTGAAAATTTTGGGGGAAATAGCAATCAGCCCCAGCATTTT.

The gene calls are TRBV28 and TRBJ1-3; D perhaps matches TRBD1 (5 bases). The CDR3 runs to 17 residues. V lost 3 bases and J 7 bases, leaving 22 bases between the germline ends. From germline, CDR1 is MDHEN and CDR2 SYDVKM. CDR3 sequence: CASSLVGRDRQRNTIYF. CDR3 in DNA: TGTGCCAGCAGTTTGGTGGGGCGGGACCGTCAGCGGAACACCATATATTTT.

This chain joins TRBV4-1 and TRBJ2-2; TRBD1 matches at 8 bases. Germline V gene lookup returns CDR1 MGHRA and CDR2 YSYEKL. The length of the CDR3 is 16 residues. Germline trimming cut 0 bases from V and 7 bases from J; bases unmatched to any gene: 7. CDR3 sequence (DNA): TGCGCCAGCAGCCAAGACAGGGGGCGAGGTAGCGGGGAGCTGTTTTTT. Its translation is CASSQDRGRGSGELFF.

This clone was recorded once. This chain links TRBV5-1 with TRBJ2-1; weak D call: TRBD2 (5 bases). The V gene's germline CDR1 is SGHRS and CDR2 YFSETQ. The ends were cut back, 0 bases at V and 11 bases at J, with 18 bases in the middle. The CDR3 spans 15 residues. The CDR3 DNA follows: TGCGCCAGCAGCTTGGGAGGCCTAGCCGTAAATCAGCAGTTCTTC. Translation: CASSLGGLAVNQQFF.

This chain uses TRBV5-1 with TRBJ1-2, with 7 bases lining up with TRBD1. This CDR3 spans 14 amino acids. Germline CDR1 is SGHRS and CDR2 is YFSETQ. With V trimmed by 1 base and J by 2 bases, 2 bases remained unmatched. CDR3 protein: CASSLTTGNYGYTF. The CDR3 coding sequence is TGCGCCAGCAGCTTGACGACAGGGAACTATGGCTACACCTTC.

The chain has TRBV19 and TRBJ2-3, with D tentatively TRBD2 (5 bases). Trimming pared 4 bases from V and 0 bases from J, leaving 14 bases between. Per the germline V gene, CDR1 is LNHDA and CDR2 is SQIVND (reference sequence). The CDR3 consists of 16 residues. CDR3 amino acids: CASSTRARGSTDTQYF. CDR3 coding DNA: TGTGCCAGTAGTACCCGTGCGCGCGGGAGCACAGATACGCAGTATTTT.

This rearrangement joins TRBV15 to TRBJ1-3; 7 bases are a match to TRBD1. In germline, CDR1 is LNHNV, CDR2 YYDKDF (reference sequence). The CDR3 sequence is 17 residues long. V shed 1 base and J 0 bases; nucleotides not matched to a gene: 6. In DNA, the CDR3 is TGTGCCACCAGCAGAGGCGACAGGGCCAGCTCTGGAAACACCATATATTTT. Translating it yields CATSRGDRASSGNTIYF.

The count of this clone is one. The chain recombines TRBV28 with TRBJ2-7; D unresolved. The CDR3 has 16 residues. The germline V gene has CDR1 MDHEN and CDR2 SYDVKM. Trimming took off 4 bases at V and 7 bases at J, with 23 bases between the two ends. This CDR3 is CASSSGPAFPPREQYF. The CDR3 nucleotides are TGTGCCAGCAGTTCCGGGCCTGCGTTCCCTCCCAGAGAGCAGTACTTC.

This chain uses TRBV6-5 with TRBJ1-1; weak D call: TRBD1 (6 bases). With 7 bases removed from V and 8 bases from J, the gap between germline ends came to 14 bases. The CDR3 runs to 12 residues. The germline V gene encodes CDR1 MNHEY and CDR2 SVGAGI. CDR3 residues: CASTAGTTEAFF. The DNA for the CDR3 is TGTGCCAGCACCGCGGGGACAACAGAAGCTTTCTTT.

Concerning this clone itself: A junction boundary mismatches the germline segment, possibly from a read error. This chain joins TRBV4-1 and TRBJ2-5; the D gene is possibly TRBD2 (7 bases). The CDR3 spans 17 residues. Looked up from germline, CDR1 is MGHRA and CDR2 is YSYEKL. This CDR3 reads CVSSQDRAGGGEETQYF. DNA of the CDR3: TGCGTCAGCAGCCAAGATCGGGCAGGAGGGGGGGAAGAGACCCAGTACTTC.

The chain employs TRBV11-2 and TRBJ1-1, with 7 bases that match TRBD1. The CDR3 contains 14 residues. CDR1 SGHAT and CDR2 FQNNGV come from the germline V gene. Trimming cost V 5 bases and J 5 bases; bases outside gene matches: 8. The CDR3 region has the DNA TGTGCCAGCAGCGGCAGGGAGGGGGCGACTGAAGCTTTCTTT. Translated: CASSGREGATEAFF. Variable domain in full (rest from reference TRBV11-2 and TRBJ1-1): EAGVAQSPRYKIIEKRQSVAFWCNPISGHATLYWYQQILGQGPKLLIQFQNNGVVDDSQLPKDRFSAERLKGVDSTLKIQPAKLEDSAVYLCASSGREGATEAFFGQGTRLTVV.

The rearrangement links TRBV10-1 to TRBJ1-1, with TRBD1 matching 7 bases. With 6 bases clipped from V and 7 bases from J, the junction kept 8 bases outside the gene matches. CDR1 is WNHNN, CDR2 SYGVQD, per germline (reference sequence). The CDR3 has 13 amino acids. CDR3 DNA: TGCGCCAGCAGCGACGGGACAGCGAATGAAGCTTTCTTT. It yields the protein CASSDGTANEAFF.

V and J are TRBV7-9 and TRBJ2-7; D may be TRBD1 or TRBD2 (7 bases each). V was trimmed by 6 bases and J by 6 bases, leaving 18 bases between them. CDR3 length: 14 amino acids. Germline CDR1 and CDR2: SEHNR and FQNEAQ (reference sequence). CDR3 nucleotide sequence: TGTGCCAGCAGGAGGGAGGGGGCGAGAAGCGAGCAGTACTTC. As protein: CASRREGARSEQYF. The full variable domain, completed using reference TRBV7-9 and TRBJ2-7, is DTGVSQNPRHKITKRGQNVTFRCDPISEHNRLYWYRQTLGQGPEFLTYFQNEAQLEKSRLLSDRFSAERPKGSFSTLEIQRTEQGDSAMYLCASRREGARSEQYFGPGTRLTVT.

This clone was found a few times. The J gene is TRBJ2-3, the V gene TRBV28; no definite D call. The CDR3 runs 13 residues. Germline lookup yields CDR1 MDHEN and CDR2 SYDVKM. V dropped 3 bases and J dropped 1 base, with 5 bases sitting between them. DNA of the CDR3: TGTGCCAGCAGTTTGTACCGCACAGATACGCAGTATTTT. This gives the protein CASSLYRTDTQYF. Variable domain in full (rest from reference TRBV28 and TRBJ2-3): DVKVTQSSRYLVKRTGEKVFLECVQDMDHENMFWYRQDPGLGLRLIYFSYDVKMKEKGDIPEGYSVSREKKERFSLILESASTNQTSMYLCASSLYRTDTQYFGPGTRLTVL.

This clone was recorded only once. The CDR3, as DNA: TGCAGCGTTGAAAAGTCAGGGGGCGCAACAGATACGCAGTATTTT. Protein product: CSVEKSGGATDTQYF. The V and J genes are TRBV29-1 and TRBJ2-3; 8 positions agree with TRBD1. This CDR3 comprises 15 residues. Germline trimming cut 2 bases from V and 3 bases from J; bases unmatched to any gene: 7. Germline V lookup: CDR1 SQVTM, CDR2 ANQGSEA.

The V gene is TRBV9, the J gene TRBJ2-3; TRBD2 is a possible D gene (6 bases). The CDR3 has 17 amino acids. V dropped 2 bases and J dropped 4 bases, with 20 bases sitting between them. Looked up from germline, CDR1 is SGDLS and CDR2 is YYNGEE. The CDR3 here is CASSVEGRSRPSDTQYF. CDR3 bases: TGTGCCAGCAGCGTGGAGGGTCGGAGCCGACCTTCAGATACGCAGTATTTT. The full variable domain, in which reference TRBV9 and TRBJ2-3 provide the parts outside the CDR3, is DSGVTQTPKHLITATGQRVTLRCSPRSGDLSVYWYQQSLDQGLQFLIQYYNGEERAKGNILERFSAQQFPDLHSELNLSSLELGDSALYFCASSVEGRSRPSDTQYFGPGTRLTVL.

The V and J genes are TRBV9 and TRBJ2-3; 9 bases line up with TRBD1. The germline V gene has CDR1 SGDLS and CDR2 YYNGEE. This CDR3 comprises 16 residues. J was trimmed by 7 bases and V by 0 bases; bases with no gene match: 9. In nucleotides, the CDR3 is TGTGCCAGCAGCGTAGTTTCGAGGACAGGGGTGAATACGCAGTATTTT. This gives the protein CASSVVSRTGVNTQYF.

V and J are TRBV19 and TRBJ1-5; TRBD1 is a possible D gene (6 bases). There are 13 residues in the CDR3. With 5 bases removed from V and 9 bases from J, the gap between germline ends came to 14 bases. CDR1 is LNHDA and CDR2 is SQIVND in the germline V gene (reference sequence). CDR3 nucleotide sequence: TGTGCCAGTAGTCCGTGGGGGGGGCGGCCCCAGCATTTT. Protein sequence: CASSPWGGRPQHF.

V and J are TRBV6-5 and TRBJ2-7; possibly TRBD1 for D (6 bases). This CDR3 contains 15 residues. Between the trimmed V and J ends, which lost 5 bases and 7 bases, there was a span of 21 bases. CDR1 is MNHEY and CDR2 is SVGAGI in the germline V gene. The CDR3 region has the DNA TGTGCCAGCAGTCCCCCTACAGGGCGGCGCTGGGAGCAGTACTTC. Translation: CASSPPTGRRWEQYF.

The rearrangement links TRBV5-1 to TRBJ2-2, with D hard to call. The CDR3 contains 14 residues. Looked up from germline, CDR1 is SGHRS and CDR2 is YFSETQ. The ends were cut back, 3 bases at V and 0 bases at J, with 6 bases in the middle. CDR3 coding DNA: TGCGCCAGCAGCTCGCCAGCGAACACCGGGGAGCTGTTTTTT. Protein sequence: CASSSPANTGELFF. The full variable domain, its missing parts supplied by reference TRBV5-1 and TRBJ2-2, is KAGVTQTPRYLIKTRGQQVTLSCSPISGHRSVSWYQQTPGQGLQFLFEYFSETQRNKGNFPGRFSGRQFSNSRSEMNVSTLELGDSALYLCASSSPANTGELFFGEGSRLTVL.

The sample holds a few counts of this clone. This chain uses TRBV6-5 with TRBJ1-2; D might be TRBD1 (5 bases). Germline CDR1 reads MNHEY; CDR2 reads SVGAGI. The CDR3 totals 13 residues. V lost 0 bases, J lost 4 bases, and 6 bases lay in between. In DNA, the CDR3 is TGTGCCAGCAGTTACTCGAGGGGCTATGGCTACACCTTC. It codes for CASSYSRGYGYTF.

The V call is TRBV5-1, the J call TRBJ1-4; no definite D call. This CDR3 region has 13 residues. V lost 2 bases, J lost 5 bases, and 7 bases lay in between. Per the germline V gene, CDR1 is SGHRS and CDR2 is YFSETQ. The CDR3 reads CASSLRRNEKLFF. Here the CDR3 DNA reads TGCGCCAGCAGCTTAAGGAGGAATGAAAAACTGTTTTTT.

The genes are TRBV5-1 and TRBJ2-7, with TRBD1 matching 11 bases. The V segment lost 2 bases and the J segment 3 bases; nucleotides outside the gene matches: 4. CDR1 is SGHRS, CDR2 YFSETQ, per germline. The length of the CDR3 is 15 residues. DNA for the CDR3: TGCGCCAGCAGCTTAGGACAGGGGGCGGTCTACGAGCAGTACTTC. This sequence encodes CASSLGQGAVYEQYF.